Below are 5 T cell receptor beta chains sequenced from a single sample in a study of control samples from healthy donors and cancer patients. Sequencing was performed with immunoSEQ multiplex PCR; in TCRdb, only in-frame clones are kept and a portion is missing. The sample includes 120,000 to 150,000 clones, 90% to 95% seen only once; the top ten take about 5.8%. Sequenced material: blood. These receptors were obtained from a man younger than 35 in good health.

The CDR3 DNA sequence: TGCAGTCACGAAACCACAGATACGCAGTATTTT. Translated, it gives CSHETTDTQYF. The rearrangement joins TRBV20-1 to TRBJ2-3, with D unclear. Deletions cut 8 bases from V and 2 bases from J, with 8 bases between. The germline gives CDR1 DFQATT, CDR2 SNEGSKA (reference sequence). This CDR3 comprises 11 residues.

V gene TRBV27 combines with J gene TRBJ1-4, with D unresolved. Germline CDR1 and CDR2: MNHEY and SMNVEV (reference sequence). The ends were cut back, 6 bases at V and 5 bases at J, with 13 bases in the middle. The length of the CDR3 is 14 residues. The DNA for the CDR3 is TGTGCCAGCAGCCAGCAAGTCGGGAATGAAAAACTGTTTTTT. Its protein product is CASSQQVGNEKLFF.

This clone was detected once. The chain employs TRBV12-3 or TRBV12-4 and TRBJ2-2; D might be TRBD2 (6 bases). The CDR3 runs to 13 residues. Trimming removed 5 bases at V and 3 bases at J, with 7 bases between. The CDR3 DNA is TGTGCCAGCAGTCCGGGGGACACCGGGGAGCTGTTTTTT. Protein product: CASSPGDTGELFF.

The genes are TRBV7-2 and TRBJ2-7; the match to TRBD2 covers 11 bases. Trimming removed 5 bases from V and 9 bases from J; junction bases left unmatched: 12. The CDR3 runs to 15 residues. The germline gives CDR1 SGHTA, CDR2 FQGNSA. The CDR3, as DNA: TGTGCCAGCAGCCCAGGGACTAGCGGAGACTGGGGGCAGTACTTC. This encodes CASSPGTSGDWGQYF.

The gene calls are TRBV15 and TRBJ1-1; 8 positions match TRBD1. CDR3 length equals 14 residues. Trimming removed 2 bases from V and 7 bases from J; junction bases left unmatched: 6. Germline CDR1 LNHNV, CDR2 YYDKDF (reference sequence). In DNA form, the CDR3 reads TGTGCCACCAGCAGATCCGGGACAGGTAATGAAGCTTTCTTT. It yields the protein CATSRSGTGNEAFF.